This T cell receptor beta chain is from a study of radiation and T cells in renal cell carcinoma. The CDR3 sequence is 11 residues long. V was trimmed by 5 bases and J by 1 base, leaving 2 bases between them. Germline V gene lookup returns CDR1 PRHDT and CDR2 FYEKMQ (reference sequence). The time point: blood 2 weeks post-SBRT. Indicated treatment: 15 Gy SBRT to primary tumor, nephrectomy 4 weeks later. Serial blood draws occurred at baseline and 2 and 4 weeks post-SBRT. The tumor was a clear cell renal cell carcinoma. Study results and caveats: No pretreatment tumor biopsies were available for baseline clonotypes. From baseline, blood top tumor clonotypes peaked at 2 weeks post-radiation.

A remark on this clone: Its matching antigen is unknown.

The table came from immunoSEQ multiplex PCR; TCRdb's copy has only in-frame clones and leaves some out. Of 100,000 to 150,000 clones listed, around 85% were seen once; the top ten hold 5.8%. The source of this sequence is a middle-aged man with renal cell carcinoma. The chain carries TRBV13 and TRBJ1-2; no definite D call. Sequencing was performed on blood, taken from a patient whose treatment included radiotherapy and nephrectomy. The CDR3 region has the DNA TGTGCCAGCAGCCTTAACTATGGCTACACCTTC. This codes for CASSLNYGYTF. The full variable domain, completed using reference TRBV13 and TRBJ1-2, is AAGVIQSPRHLIKEKRETATLKCYPIPRHDTVYWYQQGPGQDPQFLISFYEKMQSDKGSIPDRFSAQQFSDYHSELNMSSLELGDSALYFCASSLNYGYTFGSGTRLTVV.